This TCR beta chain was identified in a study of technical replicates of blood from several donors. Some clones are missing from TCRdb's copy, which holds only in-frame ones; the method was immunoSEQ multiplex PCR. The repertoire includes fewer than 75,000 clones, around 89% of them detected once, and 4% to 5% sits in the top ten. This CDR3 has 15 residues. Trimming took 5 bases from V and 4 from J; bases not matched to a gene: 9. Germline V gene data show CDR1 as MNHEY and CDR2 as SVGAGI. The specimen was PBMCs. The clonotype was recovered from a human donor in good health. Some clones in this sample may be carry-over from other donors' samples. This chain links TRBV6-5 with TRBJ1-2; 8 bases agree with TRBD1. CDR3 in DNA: TGTGCCAGCAGTCTGGGACCAGGGGGCACCTATGGCTACACCTTC. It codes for CASSLGPGGTYGYTF.